This T cell receptor (beta chain) came from a study of blood T cells in healthy people across ages. Germline CDR1 and CDR2: LGHNA and YNFKEQ. This CDR3 has 16 amino acids. The table lists this clonotype with a count of one. At one end, the junction sequence differs from germline, possibly due to a read error. Caucasian, healthy and from Russia, the donors were aged between roughly 6 and 95. Sample-barcoded 5' priming and a J-beta primer mix drove a second PCR of roughly 7 to 11 cycles. TCRdb re-derived calls from the 5' RACE reads in MiXCR, one entry per CDR3 protein. This repertoire shows about 1.4 million distinct CDR3 sequences, approximately 63% found once; its top ten account for approximately 7%.

The receptor comes from a young man in good health. This chain links TRBV4-2 with TRBJ2-3, with D hard to call. Sequenced sample: blood. The CDR3 coding sequence is TGTGCCAGCAGCCAAGAGGTTGGGGATAGCATAGATACGCAGTATTTT. Its protein is CASSQEVGDSIDTQYF.